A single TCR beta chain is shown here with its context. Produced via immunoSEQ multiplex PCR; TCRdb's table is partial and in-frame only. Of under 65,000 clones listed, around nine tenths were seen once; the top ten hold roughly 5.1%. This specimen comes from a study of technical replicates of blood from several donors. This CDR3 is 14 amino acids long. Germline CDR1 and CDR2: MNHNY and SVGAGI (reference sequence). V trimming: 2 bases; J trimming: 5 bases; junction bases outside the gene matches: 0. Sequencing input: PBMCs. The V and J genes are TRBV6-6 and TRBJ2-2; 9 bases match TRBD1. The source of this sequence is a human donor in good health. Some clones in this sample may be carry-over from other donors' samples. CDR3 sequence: CASSYGTGTGELFF. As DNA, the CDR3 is TGTGCCAGCAGTTACGGGACAGGGACCGGGGAGCTGTTTTTT.